This T cell receptor (beta chain) was documented in a study of CD8 T cells in Susac syndrome. An amount of RNA that ranged from roughly 0.45 to 1 ug was reverse transcribed with random hexamers. A single record per CDR3 protein comes from TCRdb applying MiXCR to the immunoSEQ multiplex PCR reads. The data show 78,000 or so distinct CDR3 sequences, with around 96% seen just once and approximately 0.4% held by the top ten. V lost 8 bases to trimming and J lost 6 bases; unmatched junction nucleotides: 14. The length of the CDR3 is 14 residues. CDR1 is DFQATT and CDR2 is SNEGSKA in the germline V gene (reference sequence).

This clonotype was obtained from a human donor with multiple sclerosis. Specimen: CD8+ T cells from PBMCs. This rearrangement joins TRBV20-1 to TRBJ2-3; 7 bases are a match to TRBD2. CDR3 protein: CSLPGRETPDTQYF. CDR3 sequence (DNA): TGCAGTCTCCCGGGGCGGGAGACCCCGGATACGCAGTATTTT.